This entry lists 5 T cell receptor beta chains sequenced from one sample in a study of blood T cell repertoires in COVID-19. TCRdb's table, derived via immunoSEQ multiplex PCR, lists solely in-frame clones and lacks some. The table has about 57,000 clones, around 80% seen once. Material: peripheral blood. The receptor source for this set is a human donor in a cohort sampled during active COVID-19.

This clone has just one count. The chain has TRBV6-5 and TRBJ2-5, with no clear D. The CDR3 contains 14 residues. V gave up 8 bases and J gave up 2 bases, with 15 bases separating them. The germline gives CDR1 MNHEY, CDR2 SVGAGI. The CDR3 spells CASGSPRGQETQYF. CDR3 coding DNA: TGTGCCAGCGGATCGCCGCGCGGACAAGAGACCCAGTACTTC.

The sample holds one count of this clone. This chain joins TRBV9 and TRBJ1-2, with D tentatively TRBD1 (5 bases). Germline CDR1 and CDR2: SGDLS and YYNGEE. V was clipped by 0 bases and J by 0 bases, with 12 bases between them. There are 16 residues in the CDR3. As DNA, the CDR3 is TGTGCCAGCAGCGTAGCTGGGGCGACTGCTAACTATGGCTACACCTTC. It is translated as CASSVAGATANYGYTF.

This clone has just a few counts. The rearrangement joins TRBV25-1 to TRBJ2-5; D perhaps matches TRBD1 (5 bases). CDR3 size: 17 residues. Germline lookup yields CDR1 MGHDK and CDR2 SYGVNS. V was trimmed by 3 bases and J by 1 base, leaving 18 bases between them. The CDR3 sequence is CASSDSWKTDIQETQYF. The CDR3 coding sequence is TGTGCCAGCAGTGACTCTTGGAAGACAGACATCCAAGAGACCCAGTACTTC.

This rearrangement joins TRBV19 to TRBJ2-4, with 7 bases that match TRBD1. This CDR3 is 15 amino acids long. V shed 6 bases and J 4 bases; nucleotides not matched to a gene: 9. Germline CDR1 reads LNHDA; CDR2 reads SQIVND (reference sequence). The DNA of the CDR3 is TGTGCCAGTAGCAGTGACAGGGACCTTAAAAACATTCAGTACTTC. Translating gives CASSSDRDLKNIQYF.

This clone was counted a single time. The V and J genes are TRBV18 and TRBJ1-1; 8 nucleotides align to TRBD1. The CDR3 covers 14 residues. J was trimmed by 4 bases and V by 3 bases; bases with no gene match: 4. CDR1 is KGHSH and CDR2 is LQKENI in the germline V gene. The chain's CDR3 is CASSPDRVGTEAFF. The CDR3 nucleotides are TGTGCCAGCTCACCGGACAGGGTGGGCACTGAAGCTTTCTTT. Full variable domain (rest looked up from reference TRBV18 and TRBJ1-1): NAGVMQNPRHLVRRRGQEARLRCSPMKGHSHVYWYRQLPEEGLKFMVYLQKENIIDESGMPKERFSAEFPKEGPSILRIQQVVRGDSAAYFCASSPDRVGTEAFFGQGTRLTVV.